The rows below give T cell receptor beta chains drawn from one sample of a study of blood T cell repertoires in COVID-19. TCRdb's table, derived via immunoSEQ multiplex PCR, lists solely in-frame clones and lacks some. The table records 200,000 to 250,000 clones, 80% of them present only once. Material: PBMCs or T cells enriched from blood (not recorded which). Source of these receptors: a woman between 40 and 50 years old with acute COVID-19. Both conserved end residues are part of each CDR3. A D gene is named only where the DNA matches it firmly. Only part of the rows carry a size: once, few, many, or a class if the clone is expanded.

D	J	size	V	DNA	CDR3
NA	TRBJ1-6	once	TRBV5-4	TGTGCCAGCCATGTTGACAGGAATAATTCACCCCTCCACTTT	CASHVDRNNSPLHF
TRBD1	TRBJ2-5	once	TRBV5-4	TGTGCCAGCAGCTCAGACAGGGGTGAGACCCAGTACTTC	CASSSDRGETQYF
NA	TRBJ1-1	NA	TRBV5-4	TGTGCCAGCACCCCGGGGGGCAGAGCTTTGGGGGAAGCTTTCTTT	CASTPGGRALGEAFF
TRBD1	TRBJ2-5	few	TRBV18	TGTGCCAGCTCACTCGACCATTTGGGACAGCGAGAGACCCAGTACTTC	CASSLDHLGQRETQYF
NA	TRBJ1-2	few	TRBV9	TGTGCCAGCAGCACACGTACGTCCGGGGGACTTTCTAACTATGGCTACACCTTC	CASSTRTSGGLSNYGYTF
NA	TRBJ1-2	NA	TRBV6-5	TGTGCCAGCGGGGAGGCCTATGGCTACACCTTC	CASGEAYGYTF
TRBD1	TRBJ1-1	NA	TRBV18	TGTGCCAGCTCACCGCAACGCAACCAGGGGGCGCGAAGCGACACTGAAGCTTTCTTT	CASSPQRNQGARSDTEAFF
TRBD2	TRBJ2-1	NA	TRBV10-3	TGTGCCATCAGTGATGGACTAGCGGGATCCTACAATGAGCAGTTCTTC	CAISDGLAGSYNEQFF
NA	TRBJ2-1	NA	TRBV21-1	TGTGCCAGCAGCAACGGGGGGGGGCCAGGGTACAATGAGCAGTTCTTC	CASSNGGGPGYNEQFF
TRBD1	TRBJ1-5	NA	TRBV19	TGTGCCAGTAGTCAAGGACAGGGGAGTCAGCCCCAGCATTTT	CASSQGQGSQPQHF
TRBD1	TRBJ2-2	NA	TRBV20-1	TGCAGTGCTAGTGGGACAGGTCCAAACACCGGGGAGCTGTTTTTT	CSASGTGPNTGELFF
TRBD1	TRBJ1-2	NA	TRBV29-1	TGCAGCGCTGACAGGGGATTACGCTATGGCTACACCTTC	CSADRGLRYGYTF
NA	TRBJ2-1	NA	TRBV30	TGTGCCTGGAGCCTCAGAGGCGAACACCGGTTCTTC	CAWSLRGEHRFF
NA	TRBJ2-1	few	TRBV5-8	TGTGCCAGCAGCCCTCGACAGAGAGTTTACAATGAGCAGTTCTTC	CASSPRQRVYNEQFF
TRBD2	TRBJ2-7	few	TRBV19	TGTGCCAGTAGCCCCGGACTAGGCTACGAGCAGTACTTC	CASSPGLGYEQYF
NA	TRBJ1-1	NA	TRBV7-8	TGTGCCAGCAGGCCCGGGGGAACTGAAGCTTTCTTT	CASRPGGTEAFF
NA	TRBJ1-2	NA	TRBV7-2	TGTGCCAGCAGCTTAGAGGCGCGGGGGAGAAGTGGCTACACCTTC	CASSLEARGRSGYTF
NA	TRBJ1-5	NA	TRBV5-6	TGTGCCAGCAGCTTCGGACTCGCGAGGCAGCCCCAGCATTTT	CASSFGLARQPQHF
NA	TRBJ2-7	NA	TRBV6-5	TGTGCCAGCAGGCACCAGGGTTGGGAGCAGTACTTC	CASRHQGWEQYF
TRBD2	TRBJ2-7	NA	TRBV19	TGTGCCAGTAGTAGCGGGAGTTTGGGGCCCTACGAGCAGTACTTC	CASSSGSLGPYEQYF
TRBD1	TRBJ2-3	NA	TRBV10-3	TGTGCCATCAGTGATGACAGGGACGCATCTATCGGCACAGATACGCAGTATTTT	CAISDDRDASIGTDTQYF
NA	TRBJ1-6	NA	TRBV18	TGTGCCAGCTCACCTCGCACGACGGGGGTTGGTAATAATTCACCCCTCCACTTT	CASSPRTTGVGNNSPLHF
NA	TRBJ1-5	NA	TRBV7-2	TGTGCCAGCAGCTCTAATTCGAATCAGCCCCAGCATTTT	CASSSNSNQPQHF
TRBD2	TRBJ2-1	NA	TRBV6-1	TGTGCCAGCAGTGAAAGGGCTAGCGGGAGGCACAATGAGCAGTTCTTC	CASSERASGRHNEQFF
TRBD1	TRBJ2-7	NA	TRBV29-1	TGCAGCTTTTCCTTCTCAGGGGGTGAGCAGTACTTC	CSFSFSGGEQYF
TRBD1	TRBJ2-7	NA	TRBV7-3	TGTGCCAGCAGCATAACCGGGACAGGGTCAAAAGAGCAGTACTTC	CASSITGTGSKEQYF
TRBD2	TRBJ2-3	NA	TRBV7-3	TGTGCCAGCAGCCAGACTAGCGGGGGGGTCATAAATACGCAGTATTTT	CASSQTSGGVINTQYF
TRBD1	TRBJ1-6	NA	TRBV6-5	TGTGCCAGCAGTTATGGACAGGTAGAGTCACCCCTCCACTTT	CASSYGQVESPLHF
NA	TRBJ2-3	NA	TRBV3-1/TRBV3-2	TGTGCCAGCAGCCCAACTAAAATAGCGGTCCGGACAGATACGCAGTATTTT	CASSPTKIAVRTDTQYF
TRBD1	TRBJ1-1	NA	TRBV19	TGTGCCAGTAGGGTAAGGGGGCAGGGCCACACTGAAGCTTTCTTT	CASRVRGQGHTEAFF
NA	TRBJ2-1	NA	TRBV9	TGTGCCAGCAGCGTAGAAGTGGATGGGGGGATCTACAATGAGCAGTTCTTC	CASSVEVDGGIYNEQFF
NA	TRBJ1-1	NA	TRBV12-5	TGTGCTAGTGGTTTGGCCCCTGGGACATCTGAAGCTTTCTTT	CASGLAPGTSEAFF
NA	TRBJ1-5	NA	TRBV6-5	TGTGCCAGCAGTTTACTAGCAGGTAGCAATCAGCCCCAGCATTTT	CASSLLAGSNQPQHF
NA	TRBJ1-1	NA	TRBV7-3	TGTGCCAGCAGCACCCAACAGAATTTTGCGGGTGAAGCTTTCTTT	CASSTQQNFAGEAFF
TRBD1	TRBJ2-3	NA	TRBV27	TGTGCCAGCAGCCGACAGGGGGCAGGCACAGATACGCAGTATTTT	CASSRQGAGTDTQYF
TRBD1	TRBJ1-3	once	TRBV11-2	TGTGCCAGCAGCCCCCGGACAGGCTCTGGAAACACCATATATTTT	CASSPRTGSGNTIYF
TRBD2	TRBJ2-7	once	TRBV2	TGTGCCAGCAGTGAGAGGTGGGGGGGCTACGAGCAGTACTTC	CASSERWGGYEQYF
TRBD1	TRBJ1-6	NA	TRBV30	TGTGCCTGGAAAATCGGGACAGGGCCGGCACCCCTCCACTTT	CAWKIGTGPAPLHF
NA	TRBJ1-5	NA	TRBV21-1	TGTGCCAGCAGCCCCAGAGGGCCTGGCAATCAAGAGCCCCAGCATTTT	CASSPRGPGNQEPQHF
NA	TRBJ1-4	NA	TRBV3-1/TRBV3-2	TGTGCCAGCAGCCAAGGGAGGGATCGAGAAAAACTGTTTTTT	CASSQGRDREKLFF
NA	TRBJ2-7	NA	TRBV25-1	TGTGCCAGCAGTAGCATACACGAGCAGTACTTC	CASSSIHEQYF
TRBD1	TRBJ1-1	NA	TRBV5-1	TGCGCCAGCAGCGGGGGGCGACAGGGGAACACTGAAGCTTTCTTT	CASSGGRQGNTEAFF
NA	TRBJ1-6	NA	TRBV25-1	TGTGCCAGCAGTGATCGGCAGACTTCGTATAATTCACCCCTCCACTTT	CASSDRQTSYNSPLHF
TRBD1	TRBJ1-5	few	TRBV28	TGTGCCAGCAGGTATACAGGGGCGGCCAATCAGCCCCAGCATTTT	CASRYTGAANQPQHF
NA	TRBJ1-2	NA	TRBV7-8	TGTGCCAGCAGCGTCCGGAGGGCCTATGGCTACACCTTC	CASSVRRAYGYTF
NA	TRBJ1-4	NA	TRBV11-1	TGTGCCAGCAGCTCCCTACAGGGAGACGAAAAACTGTTTTTT	CASSSLQGDEKLFF
TRBD2	TRBJ2-3	NA	TRBV24-1	TGTGCCACCAGTGATTCTGGGACTAGCGGCACAGATACGCAGTATTTT	CATSDSGTSGTDTQYF
NA	TRBJ1-2	NA	TRBV6-5	TGTGCCAGCAGAGCCGAGACAGCTAACTATGGCTACACCTTC	CASRAETANYGYTF
NA	TRBJ2-1	NA	TRBV14	TGTGCCAGCAGCCAGGCTCTTAGCGGAAATGAGCAGTTCTTC	CASSQALSGNEQFF
TRBD1	TRBJ2-1	NA	TRBV11-2	TGTGCCAGCAGCTTAGCAGGGGGCATTTTCCGAGACAATGAGCAGTTCTTC	CASSLAGGIFRDNEQFF
TRBD1	TRBJ1-2	NA	TRBV27	TGTGCCAGCAGTTTAGCCCAGGGGGCAGGTGGCTACACCTTC	CASSLAQGAGGYTF
TRBD1	TRBJ1-3	NA	TRBV4-1	TGCGCCAGCAGCCAAGATTGGGGCACAGGGGTAACTGGAAACACCATATATTTT	CASSQDWGTGVTGNTIYF
TRBD2	TRBJ2-1	NA	TRBV3-1/TRBV3-2	TGTGCCAGCAGCCAAGCACTAGCGGGAGATGAGCAGTTCTTC	CASSQALAGDEQFF
NA	TRBJ2-7	NA	TRBV28	TGTGCCAGCAGTGGAAACAGGAGAGCCTACGAGCAGTACTTC	CASSGNRRAYEQYF
NA	TRBJ2-6	NA	TRBV19	TGTGCCAGTACCCCTATGGGGGGTGGGGCCAACGTCCTGACTTTC	CASTPMGGGANVLTF
TRBD2	TRBJ2-5	NA	TRBV29-1	TGCAGCGTTGCGGTGACGGGAGGCCCCCAAGAGACCCAGTACTTC	CSVAVTGGPQETQYF
NA	TRBJ1-1	NA	TRBV18	TGTGCCAGCTCCCCTAGACAGGATAATGAAGCTTTCTTT	CASSPRQDNEAFF
NA	TRBJ1-6	NA	TRBV19	TGTGCCAGTAGTCAGGGCGCCTCACCCCTCCACTTT	CASSQGASPLHF